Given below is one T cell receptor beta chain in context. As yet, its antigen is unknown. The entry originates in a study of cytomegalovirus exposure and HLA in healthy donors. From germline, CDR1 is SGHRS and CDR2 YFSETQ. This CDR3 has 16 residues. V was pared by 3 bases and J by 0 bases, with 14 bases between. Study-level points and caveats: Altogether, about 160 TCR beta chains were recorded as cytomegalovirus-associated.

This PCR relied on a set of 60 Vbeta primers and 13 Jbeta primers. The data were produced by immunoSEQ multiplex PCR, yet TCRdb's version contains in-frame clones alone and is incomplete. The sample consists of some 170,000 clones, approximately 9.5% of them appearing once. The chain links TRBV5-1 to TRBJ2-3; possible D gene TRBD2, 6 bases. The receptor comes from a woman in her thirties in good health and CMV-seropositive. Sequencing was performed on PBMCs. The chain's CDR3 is CASSSEGGGSTDTQYF. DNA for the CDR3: TGCGCCAGCAGCTCGGAAGGCGGAGGGAGCACAGATACGCAGTATTTT.